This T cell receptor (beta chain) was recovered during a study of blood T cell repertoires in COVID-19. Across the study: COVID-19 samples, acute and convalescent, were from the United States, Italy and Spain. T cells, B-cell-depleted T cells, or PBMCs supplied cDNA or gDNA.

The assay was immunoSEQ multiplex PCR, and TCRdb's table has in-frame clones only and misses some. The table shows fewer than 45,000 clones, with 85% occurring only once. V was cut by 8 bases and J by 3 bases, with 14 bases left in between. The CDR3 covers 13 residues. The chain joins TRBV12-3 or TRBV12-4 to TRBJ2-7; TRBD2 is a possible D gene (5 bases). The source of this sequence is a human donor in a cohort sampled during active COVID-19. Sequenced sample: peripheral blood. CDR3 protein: CASYRTGDYEQYF. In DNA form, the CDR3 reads TGTGCCAGCTACCGGACTGGAGACTACGAGCAGTACTTC.